This T cell receptor beta chain was profiled in a study of T cell responses to AZD1222 COVID-19 vaccine. Germline values: CDR1 SGHRS, CDR2 YFSETQ. The CDR3 contains 16 residues. Clones were read by immunoSEQ multiplex PCR, and TCRdb kept only the in-frame ones, dropping some. The table records 150,000 to 200,000 clones, 85% to 95% of them present only once. With respect to this clone: One junction end disagrees with the germline gene, perhaps due to a read error.

The sequencing used peripheral blood, collected on day 0 of AZD1222 vaccination. The chain links TRBV5-1 to TRBJ1-5; D remains ambiguous. The origin of this receptor is an adult in good health. The CDR3 here is CAGSLDPLWGNQPQHF. Here the CDR3 DNA reads TGCGCCGGCAGCTTGGATCCTCTTTGGGGCAATCAGCCCCAGCATTTT.